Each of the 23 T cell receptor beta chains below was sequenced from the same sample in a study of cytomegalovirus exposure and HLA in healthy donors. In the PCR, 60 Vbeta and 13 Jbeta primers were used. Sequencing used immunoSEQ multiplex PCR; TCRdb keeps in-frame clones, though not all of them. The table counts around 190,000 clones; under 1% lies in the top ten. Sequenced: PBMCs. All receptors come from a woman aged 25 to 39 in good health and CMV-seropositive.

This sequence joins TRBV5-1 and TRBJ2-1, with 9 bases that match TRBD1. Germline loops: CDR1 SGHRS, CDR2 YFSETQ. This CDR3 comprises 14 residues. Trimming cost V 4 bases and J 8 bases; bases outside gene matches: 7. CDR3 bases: TGCGCCAGCAGCGAGGGACAGGGCGCGGATGAGCAGTTCTTC. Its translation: CASSEGQGADEQFF.

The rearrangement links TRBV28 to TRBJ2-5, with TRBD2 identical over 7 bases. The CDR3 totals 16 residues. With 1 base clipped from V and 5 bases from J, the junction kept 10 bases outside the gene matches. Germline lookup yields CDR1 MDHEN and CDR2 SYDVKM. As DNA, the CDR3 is TGTGCCAGCAGTTTATCTGGGGGGAGGGGTGTGGAGACCCAGTACTTC. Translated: CASSLSGGRGVETQYF.

DNA of the CDR3: TGTGCCAGCAGCCGGCCAGGGCAACAGACCCAGTACTTC. Translated: CASSRPGQQTQYF. The J gene is TRBJ2-5, the V gene TRBV14; possibly TRBD1 for D (5 bases). The CDR3 runs to 13 residues. V was cut by 4 bases and J by 6 bases, with 12 bases left in between. CDR1 SGHDN and CDR2 FVKESK come from the germline V gene.

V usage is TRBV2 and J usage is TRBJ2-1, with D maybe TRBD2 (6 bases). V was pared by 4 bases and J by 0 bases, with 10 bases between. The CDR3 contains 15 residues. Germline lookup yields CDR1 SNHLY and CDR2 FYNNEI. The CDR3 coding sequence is TGTGCCAGCAGTGGACTAGTCTACTCCTACAATGAGCAGTTCTTC. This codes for CASSGLVYSYNEQFF. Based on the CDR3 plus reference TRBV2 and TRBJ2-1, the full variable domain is EPEVTQTPSHQVTQMGQEVILRCVPISNHLYFYWYRQILGQKVEFLVSFYNNEISEKSEIFDDQFSVERPDGSNFTLKIRSTKLEDSAMYFCASSGLVYSYNEQFFGPGTRLTVL.

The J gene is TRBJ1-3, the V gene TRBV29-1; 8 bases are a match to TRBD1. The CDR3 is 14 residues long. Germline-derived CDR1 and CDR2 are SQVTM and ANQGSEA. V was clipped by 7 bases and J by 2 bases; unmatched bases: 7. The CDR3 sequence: CSARTGWTGNTIYF. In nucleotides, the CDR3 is TGCAGCGCAAGGACAGGGTGGACTGGAAACACCATATATTTT.

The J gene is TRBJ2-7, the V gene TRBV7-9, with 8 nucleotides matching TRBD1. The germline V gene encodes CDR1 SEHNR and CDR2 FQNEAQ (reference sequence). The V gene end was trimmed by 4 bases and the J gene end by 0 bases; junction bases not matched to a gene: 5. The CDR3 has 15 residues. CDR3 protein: CASSSHRGSSYEQYF. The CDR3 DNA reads TGTGCCAGCAGCTCGCACAGGGGGAGCTCCTACGAGCAGTACTTC. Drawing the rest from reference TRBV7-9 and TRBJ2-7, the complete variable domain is DTGVSQNPRHKITKRGQNVTFRCDPISEHNRLYWYRQTLGQGPEFLTYFQNEAQLEKSRLLSDRFSAERPKGSFSTLEIQRTEQGDSAMYLCASSSHRGSSYEQYFGPGTRLTVT.

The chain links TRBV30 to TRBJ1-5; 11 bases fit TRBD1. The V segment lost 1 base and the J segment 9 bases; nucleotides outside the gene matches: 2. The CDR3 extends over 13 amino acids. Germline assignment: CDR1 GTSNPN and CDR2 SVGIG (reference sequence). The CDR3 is CAWSGTGGGPQHF. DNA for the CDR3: TGTGCCTGGAGTGGGACAGGGGGCGGGCCCCAGCATTTT.

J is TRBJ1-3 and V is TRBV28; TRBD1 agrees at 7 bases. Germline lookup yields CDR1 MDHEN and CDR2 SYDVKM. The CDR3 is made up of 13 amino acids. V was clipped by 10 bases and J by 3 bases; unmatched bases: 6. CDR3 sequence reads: CATYAGGGNTIYF. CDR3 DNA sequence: TGTGCCACCTACGCAGGGGGTGGAAACACCATATATTTT.

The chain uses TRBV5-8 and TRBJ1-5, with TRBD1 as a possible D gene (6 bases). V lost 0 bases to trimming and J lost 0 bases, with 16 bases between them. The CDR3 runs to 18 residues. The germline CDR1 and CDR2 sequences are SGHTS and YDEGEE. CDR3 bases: TGTGCCAGCAGCTTGGTTGCGAACAGGGCCTATAGCAATCAGCCCCAGCATTTT. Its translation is CASSLVANRAYSNQPQHF.

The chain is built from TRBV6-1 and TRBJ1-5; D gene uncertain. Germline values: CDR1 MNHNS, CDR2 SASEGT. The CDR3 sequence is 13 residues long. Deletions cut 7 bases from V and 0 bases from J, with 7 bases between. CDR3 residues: CASTGLSNQPQHF. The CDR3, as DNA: TGTGCCAGCACAGGCCTTAGCAATCAGCCCCAGCATTTT.

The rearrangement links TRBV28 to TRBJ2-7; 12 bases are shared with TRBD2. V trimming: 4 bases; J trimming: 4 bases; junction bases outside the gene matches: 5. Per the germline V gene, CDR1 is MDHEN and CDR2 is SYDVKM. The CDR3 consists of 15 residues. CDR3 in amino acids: CASSSGLAGPYEQYF. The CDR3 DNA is TGTGCCAGCAGTTCAGGACTAGCGGGGCCATACGAGCAGTACTTC.

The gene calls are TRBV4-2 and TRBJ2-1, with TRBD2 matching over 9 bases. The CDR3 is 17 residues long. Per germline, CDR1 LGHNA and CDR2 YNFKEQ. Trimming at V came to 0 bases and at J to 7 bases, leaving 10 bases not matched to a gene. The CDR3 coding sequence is TGTGCCAGCAGCCAAGATCTTTCTCGCGGGGGGGTTAATGAGCAGTTCTTC. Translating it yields CASSQDLSRGGVNEQFF.

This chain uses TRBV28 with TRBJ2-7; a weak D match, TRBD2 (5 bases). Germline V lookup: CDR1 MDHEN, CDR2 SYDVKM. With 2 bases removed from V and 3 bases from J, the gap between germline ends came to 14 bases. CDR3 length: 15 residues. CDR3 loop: CASSLVGVVGYEQYF. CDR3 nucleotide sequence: TGTGCCAGCAGTTTAGTGGGAGTCGTGGGCTACGAGCAGTACTTC.

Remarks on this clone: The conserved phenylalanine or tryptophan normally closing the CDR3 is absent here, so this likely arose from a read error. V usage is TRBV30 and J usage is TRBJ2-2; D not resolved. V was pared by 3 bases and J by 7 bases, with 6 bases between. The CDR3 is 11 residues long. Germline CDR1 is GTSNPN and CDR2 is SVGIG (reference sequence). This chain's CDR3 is CAWRARGELFS. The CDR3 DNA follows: TGTGCCTGGAGGGCCCGCGGGGAGCTGTTTTCT.

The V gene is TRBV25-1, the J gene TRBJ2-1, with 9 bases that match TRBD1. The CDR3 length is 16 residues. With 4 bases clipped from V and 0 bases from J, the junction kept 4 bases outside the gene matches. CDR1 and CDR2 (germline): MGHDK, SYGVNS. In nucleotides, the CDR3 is TGTGCCAGCAGTGGAGAGACAGGGGGCTCCTACAATGAGCAGTTCTTC. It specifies CASSGETGGSYNEQFF.

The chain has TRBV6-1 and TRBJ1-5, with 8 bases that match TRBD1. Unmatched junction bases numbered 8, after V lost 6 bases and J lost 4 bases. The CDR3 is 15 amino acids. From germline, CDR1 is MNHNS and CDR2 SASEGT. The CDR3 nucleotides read TGTGCCAGCAGCGGACAGGGCTTTCGAAATCAGCCCCAGCATTTT. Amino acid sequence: CASSGQGFRNQPQHF.

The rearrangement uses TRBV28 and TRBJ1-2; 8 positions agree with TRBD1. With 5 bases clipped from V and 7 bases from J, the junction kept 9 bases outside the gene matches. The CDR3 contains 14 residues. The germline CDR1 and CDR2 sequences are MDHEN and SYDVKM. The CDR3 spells CASSQPGGSGGYTF. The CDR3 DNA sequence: TGTGCCAGCAGTCAACCAGGGGGCAGCGGTGGCTACACCTTC.

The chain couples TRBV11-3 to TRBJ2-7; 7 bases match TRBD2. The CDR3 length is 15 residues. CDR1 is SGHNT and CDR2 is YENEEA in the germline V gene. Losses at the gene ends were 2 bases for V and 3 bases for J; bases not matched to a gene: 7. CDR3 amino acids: CASSLNAGVGYEQYF. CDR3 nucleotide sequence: TGTGCCAGCAGCTTAAATGCGGGAGTAGGCTACGAGCAGTACTTC.

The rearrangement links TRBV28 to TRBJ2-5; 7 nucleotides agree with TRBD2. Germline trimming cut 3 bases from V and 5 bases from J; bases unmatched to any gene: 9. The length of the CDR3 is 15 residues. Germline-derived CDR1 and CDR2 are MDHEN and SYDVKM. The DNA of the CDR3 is TGTGCCAGCAGTTTTCTTCGCGGGGGAGGGGAGACCCAGTACTTC. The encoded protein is CASSFLRGGGETQYF.

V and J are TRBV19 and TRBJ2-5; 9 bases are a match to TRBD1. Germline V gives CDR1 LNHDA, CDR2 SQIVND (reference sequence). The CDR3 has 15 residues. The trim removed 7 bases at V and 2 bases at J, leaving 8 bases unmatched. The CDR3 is CASMGTGYAQETQYF. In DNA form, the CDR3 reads TGTGCCAGTATGGGGACAGGGTACGCGCAAGAGACCCAGTACTTC.

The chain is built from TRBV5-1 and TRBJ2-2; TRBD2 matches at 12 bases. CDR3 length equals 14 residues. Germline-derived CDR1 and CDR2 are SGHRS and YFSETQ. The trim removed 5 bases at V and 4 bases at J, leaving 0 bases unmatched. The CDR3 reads CASRTSGSTGELFF. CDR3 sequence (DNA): TGCGCCAGCAGGACTAGCGGGAGCACCGGGGAGCTGTTTTTT.

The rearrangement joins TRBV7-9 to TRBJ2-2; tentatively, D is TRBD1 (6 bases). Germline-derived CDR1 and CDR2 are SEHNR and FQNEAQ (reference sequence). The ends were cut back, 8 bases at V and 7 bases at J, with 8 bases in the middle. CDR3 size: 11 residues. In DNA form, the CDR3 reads TGTGCCAGCGGGGGCGGCGGGGAGCTGTTTTTT. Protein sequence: CASGGGGELFF.

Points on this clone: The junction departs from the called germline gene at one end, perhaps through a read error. CDR3 in DNA: TGTGCCAGCAGTTTGGGCGGAACTTACACCGGGGAGCTGTTTTTT. This gives the protein CASSLGGTYTGELFF. The gene calls are TRBV5-5 and TRBJ2-2; D is ambiguous. The CDR3 loop spans 15 amino acids. Germline CDR1 reads SGHKS; CDR2 reads YYEKEE (reference sequence).